One and the same sample provided the 12 T cell receptor beta chains below, sequenced in a study of T cells in Graves' hyperthyroidism and ophthalmopathy. Amplification yielded TCR beta CDR3 regions, with RNA transcripts as the source. HTBI primers drove first-round RT-PCR of the TCR CDR3. TCRdb reanalysed the multiplex PCR reads using MiXCR and keeps one entry per CDR3 protein. The table lists around 540,000 distinct CDR3 sequences, around 15% of them singletons. Sequenced sample: blood. The receptor set was obtained from a woman aged 30 to 39 with Graves' ophthalmopathy.

The V and J genes are TRBV4-3 and TRBJ2-3; 12 positions agree with TRBD2. This CDR3 region has 14 residues. Germline V gene sequence: CDR1 LGHNA, CDR2 YSLEER. The junction had 1 base not matched to a gene; V was cut back by 4 bases and J by 5 bases. The CDR3 region is CASSRGLAGDTQYF. The CDR3 DNA sequence: TGCGCCAGCAGCCGGGGACTAGCGGGAGATACGCAGTATTTT.

This clonotype was counted between two and nine times. This rearrangement joins TRBV10-3 to TRBJ2-3; D not certain. Trimming left V 6 bases short and J 0 bases short, with 13 bases between. CDR1 and CDR2 (germline): ENHRY, SYGVKD. This CDR3 spans 15 amino acids. In nucleotides, the CDR3 is TGTGCCATCAGCCCCGGGCAGCAGAGCACAGATACGCAGTATTTT. It codes for CAISPGQQSTDTQYF.

In this sample, this clonotype turned up many times. CDR3 nucleotide sequence: TGTGCCAGCAGTTTCTTTCTCGGGCAGCCCCAGCATTTT. The encoded protein is CASSFFLGQPQHF. This chain joins TRBV27 and TRBJ1-5; D gene uncertain. From germline, CDR1 is MNHEY and CDR2 SMNVEV (reference sequence). The V gene lost 3 bases and the J gene lost 7 bases, with 10 bases spanning the gap. The CDR3 runs to 13 residues.

Ten or more counts support this clonotype. The chain combines TRBV28 with TRBJ2-4; D not certain. The CDR3 runs 15 residues. Germline V gives CDR1 MDHEN, CDR2 SYDVKM. Trimming took off 4 bases at V and 1 base at J, with 11 bases between the two ends. The CDR3 region is CASSSQLGAKNIQYF. As DNA, the CDR3 is TGTGCCAGCAGTTCCCAGCTTGGCGCCAAAAACATTCAGTACTTC.

This chain links TRBV29-1 with TRBJ2-5; 10 nucleotides match TRBD2. The V and J ends lost 6 bases and 4 bases, in that order; junction bases with no gene match: 8. The CDR3 extends over 14 amino acids. Germline V gene data show CDR1 as SQVTM and CDR2 as ANQGSEA. Here the CDR3 reads CSVLAGVGRETQYF. The DNA of the CDR3 is TGCAGCGTGCTAGCGGGAGTGGGGCGAGAGACCCAGTACTTC.

This clonotype was counted ten times or more. The chain carries TRBV25-1 and TRBJ2-1; D remains unclear. Germline V gives CDR1 MGHDK, CDR2 SYGVNS. This CDR3 comprises 13 residues. Trimming stripped 8 bases from V and 8 bases from J, with 16 bases between. The CDR3 region is CASHTNRFDEQFF. The CDR3 DNA follows: TGTGCCAGCCATACGAACCGCTTCGATGAGCAGTTCTTC.

This clonotype was seen repeatedly, ten times or more. V and J are TRBV4-1 and TRBJ1-1; 9 positions match TRBD1. The V and J ends lost 4 bases and 10 bases, in that order; junction bases with no gene match: 16. From germline, CDR1 is MGHRA and CDR2 YSYEKL. This CDR3 has 16 amino acids. The CDR3 here is CASSLRLGGQGAAAFF. CDR3 nucleotides: TGCGCCAGCAGCCTACGGCTAGGGGGACAGGGTGCGGCAGCTTTCTTT.

The V and J genes are TRBV28 and TRBJ2-5; 7 bases match TRBD1. The CDR3 length is 15 residues. Trimming cost V 7 bases and J 3 bases; bases outside gene matches: 11. Germline V gene lookup returns CDR1 MDHEN and CDR2 SYDVKM. DNA of the CDR3: TGTGCCAGCATCCCCCAAGTAGGGGGCAAAGAGACCCAGTACTTC. As protein: CASIPQVGGKETQYF.

This clonotype has only a few counts. The chain recombines TRBV2 with TRBJ1-2; D not certain. Germline V CDR1 and CDR2: SNHLY, FYNNEI. This CDR3 contains 14 residues. Trimming cost V 1 base and J 2 bases, with 8 bases left between them. The CDR3 sequence: CASSEEGSNYGYTF. Written as DNA, the CDR3 is TGTGCCAGCAGTGAAGAAGGATCCAACTATGGCTACACCTTC.

This clonotype was recorded at least ten times. This sequence joins TRBV7-2 and TRBJ2-3; D is undetermined. CDR1 and CDR2 from the germline V gene are SGHTA and FQGNSA. CDR3 length: 12 residues. V was clipped by 6 bases and J by 6 bases, with 10 bases between them. The CDR3 DNA sequence: TGTGCCAGCAGTTTCAAGTCGGATACGCAGTATTTT. Translating it yields CASSFKSDTQYF. Full variable domain (rest looked up from reference TRBV7-2 and TRBJ2-3): GAGVSQSPSNKVTEKGKDVELRCDPISGHTALYWYRQSLGQGLEFLIYFQGNSAPDKSGLPSDRFSAERTGGSVSTLTIQRTQQEDSAVYLCASSFKSDTQYFGPGTRLTVL.

This chain uses TRBV7-8 with TRBJ2-7, with D possibly being TRBD1 (6 bases). This CDR3 comprises 14 residues. V was cut by 5 bases and J by 1 base, with 12 bases left in between. CDR1 SGHVS and CDR2 FQNEAQ come from the germline V gene. DNA for the CDR3: TGTGCCAGCAGCCCCGGACAGAGATCCTACGAGCAGTACTTC. This sequence encodes CASSPGQRSYEQYF.

There are many counts of this clonotype. The rearrangement uses TRBV6-5 and TRBJ2-7; unclear D gene. Germline V CDR1 and CDR2: MNHEY, SVGAGI. V shed 2 bases and J shed 4 bases, with 15 bases lying between them. The CDR3 contains 15 residues. CDR3 nucleotide sequence: TGTGCCAGCAGTTACGCCGGTTCGCGCTATTACGAGCAGTACTTC. Translating gives CASSYAGSRYYEQYF.